This TCR beta chain was obtained from a study of synovial regulatory T cells in juvenile arthritis. Study-level background: A few patients were therapy-naive; 5 to 7 received methotrexate alone.

Study conclusions and caveats: Compared with other blood Treg cells, inflammation-associated Treg cells had reduced TCR diversity.

Assay: immunoSEQ multiplex PCR; the TCRdb copy retains only in-frame clones and omits some. The sample includes 10,000 or so clones. This clone is classed as medium-sized by frequency. Its antigen is undetermined. The sample consisted of Treg cells from blood. The subset here: remaining (HLA-DR-negative) circulating blood Treg cells. This clonotype was sampled from a donor aged 2-30 years with juvenile idiopathic arthritis.

CDR3 residues: CASSAGGLLAPWGITSTDTQYF. V usage is TRBV19 and J usage is TRBJ2-3; no DNA is available, so the TRBD1 call from TCRdb remains unchecked. The CDR3 consists of 22 residues. Only the protein is available. CDR1 is LNHDA and CDR2 is SQIVND in the germline V gene (reference sequence).